The entry below describes one T cell receptor beta chain. The antigen is undetermined. This CDR3 is built from 13 residues. Germline assignment: CDR1 LNHDA and CDR2 SQIVND (reference sequence). V lost 3 bases and J lost 8, with 13 bases in between. This PCR relied on a set of 60 Vbeta primers and 13 Jbeta primers. The assay was immunoSEQ multiplex PCR, and TCRdb's table has in-frame clones only and misses some. Of tens of thousands of clones in the sample, more than 65% were seen once. The data are from a study of cytomegalovirus exposure and HLA in healthy donors. Study-level results: Cytomegalovirus association was assigned to more than 150 TCR beta chains. Sequencing likely generated an artifact that appeared as a cluster of highly shared sequence variants.

The rearrangement uses TRBV19 and TRBJ1-1; no definite D call. The clonotype originates from a woman aged 40 to 50 in good health and CMV-seropositive. Sequences were obtained from PBMCs. CDR3 sequence: CASSILGRPEAFF. The CDR3 bases are TGTGCCAGTAGTATCTTGGGGAGACCAGAAGCTTTCTTT.